A single sample gave rise to the 20 T cell receptor beta chains below, sequenced in a study of response to subunit inactivated influenza vaccine. TCRdb used MiXCR to reprocess the RT-PCR reads, holding one entry per CDR3 protein. The repertoire holds about 540,000 distinct CDR3 sequences, with approximately 22% as singletons. The same sample was also studied in work on T cells expressing NK-cell markers. This second report adds: TCR beta cDNA was made by 5'RACE template switching with UMIs.

The sequenced sample was CD4+ T cells sorted from PBMCs, obtained less than 13 days after vaccination. These receptors all come from a middle-aged man who received an inactivated influenza vaccine.

The chain couples TRBV5-6 to TRBJ2-7; 7 nucleotides line up with TRBD1. CDR1 SGHDT and CDR2 YYEEEE come from the germline V gene. The CDR3 spans 13 residues. V lost 4 bases to trimming and J lost 7 bases; unmatched junction nucleotides: 8. In DNA, the CDR3 is TGTGCCAGCAGCCTACCGCAGGGGGAAGAGCAGTACTTC. It specifies CASSLPQGEEQYF.

This clonotype has ten or more counts. The rearrangement links TRBV14 to TRBJ1-2; TRBD1 agrees at 7 bases. The junction had 2 bases not matched to a gene; V was cut back by 4 bases and J by 3 bases. The CDR3 is 13 amino acids. Germline CDR1 reads SGHDN; CDR2 reads FVKESK. CDR3 amino acids: CASSPGQDYGYTF. CDR3 nucleotide sequence: TGTGCCAGCAGCCCTGGACAGGACTATGGCTACACCTTC.

This clonotype appeared a few times. The V and J genes are TRBV5-1 and TRBJ1-4; a possible D gene is TRBD1 (5 bases). The CDR3 is 14 amino acids. V lost 5 bases and J 11 bases, leaving 19 bases between the germline ends. Germline CDR1 is SGHRS and CDR2 is YFSETQ. CDR3 DNA: TGCGCCAGCAGAACCGGGGCCCAGTCAGAGAAACTGTTTTTT. Protein sequence: CASRTGAQSEKLFF.

The chain carries TRBV18 and TRBJ2-3, with 7 bases identical to TRBD1. CDR1 is KGHSH, CDR2 LQKENI, per germline. This CDR3 region has 16 residues. V lost 3 bases, J lost 0 bases, and 6 bases stayed unmatched. The DNA of the CDR3 is TGTGCCAGCTCACCGCCGGGACAGACGAGCACAGATACGCAGTATTTT. As protein: CASSPPGQTSTDTQYF. The whole variable domain, remainder taken from reference TRBV18 and TRBJ2-3, is NAGVMQNPRHLVRRRGQEARLRCSPMKGHSHVYWYRQLPEEGLKFMVYLQKENIIDESGMPKERFSAEFPKEGPSILRIQQVVRGDSAAYFCASSPPGQTSTDTQYFGPGTRLTVL.

The V call is TRBV7-8, the J call TRBJ2-7; 8 bases are shared with TRBD1. The V and J ends lost 5 bases and 2 bases, in that order; junction bases with no gene match: 11. The CDR3 contains 16 residues. The germline V gene has CDR1 SGHVS and CDR2 FQNEAQ. The DNA for the CDR3 is TGTGCCAGCAGCCGCACGACTGGACAGGGCGCCTACGAGCAGTACTTC. This translates into CASSRTTGQGAYEQYF.

The chain uses TRBV9 and TRBJ2-7; no clear D gene. Germline-derived CDR1 and CDR2 are SGDLS and YYNGEE. The CDR3 runs 15 residues. Trimming shortened V by 0 bases and J by 0 bases, and 10 bases separated the two germline ends. The CDR3 region is CASSVGPGTSYEQYF. CDR3 sequence (DNA): TGTGCCAGCAGCGTAGGTCCAGGTACCTCCTACGAGCAGTACTTC. The full variable domain, its missing parts supplied by reference TRBV9 and TRBJ2-7, is DSGVTQTPKHLITATGQRVTLRCSPRSGDLSVYWYQQSLDQGLQFLIQYYNGEERAKGNILERFSAQQFPDLHSELNLSSLELGDSALYFCASSVGPGTSYEQYFGPGTRLTVT.

This clonotype appeared a few times. The genes are TRBV5-1 and TRBJ2-1; 10 bases match TRBD1. The CDR3 has 16 residues. V gave up 3 bases and J gave up 4 bases; unmatched junction bases: 7. CDR1 and CDR2 from the germline V gene are SGHRS and YFSETQ. The CDR3 protein is CASSWRTGQGYNEQFF. The CDR3 nucleotides are TGCGCCAGCAGCTGGAGAACGGGACAGGGGTACAATGAGCAGTTCTTC.

This clonotype was seen more than once but under ten times. This chain links TRBV15 with TRBJ1-1; the match to TRBD1 covers 7 bases. V shed 0 bases and J 4 bases; nucleotides not matched to a gene: 5. The CDR3 sequence is 15 residues long. Germline V lookup: CDR1 LNHNV, CDR2 YYDKDF (reference sequence). The CDR3, as DNA: TGTGCCACCAGCAGAGAGACAGGGCTGAGCACTGAAGCTTTCTTT. Its translation: CATSRETGLSTEAFF. The whole variable domain, remainder taken from reference TRBV15 and TRBJ1-1, is DAMVIQNPRYQVTQFGKPVTLSCSQTLNHNVMYWYQQKSSQAPKLLFHYYDKDFNNEADTPDNFQSRRPNTSFCFLDIRSPGLGDTAMYLCATSRETGLSTEAFFGQGTRLTVV.

The rearrangement links TRBV2 to TRBJ1-2; no definite D call. The CDR3 is 14 amino acids. CDR1 and CDR2 from the germline V gene are SNHLY and FYNNEI. The V end lost 8 bases, the J end lost 2 bases, and 15 bases lay between the germline ends. CDR3 in DNA: TGTGCCAGCTTCGGTGCGCGGGGAAACTATGGCTACACCTTC. Protein: CASFGARGNYGYTF.

This chain connects TRBV20-1 to TRBJ1-5; 7 bases are a match to TRBD1. There are 14 residues in the CDR3. Trimming cost V 2 bases and J 2 bases; bases outside gene matches: 3. The germline gives CDR1 DFQATT, CDR2 SNEGSKA (reference sequence). This CDR3 is CSARPQGGNQPQHF. CDR3 sequence (DNA): TGCAGTGCTAGACCCCAGGGGGGCAATCAGCCCCAGCATTTT.

This clonotype was found many times. V gene TRBV5-6 combines with J gene TRBJ2-7, with D unresolved. This CDR3 contains 12 residues. Germline lookup yields CDR1 SGHDT and CDR2 YYEEEE. The V end was cut by 4 bases, the J end by 2 bases, with 7 bases between. This chain's CDR3 is CASSASAYEQYF. CDR3 nucleotides: TGTGCCAGCAGCGCATCAGCCTACGAGCAGTACTTC.

This clonotype has a handful of counts. V is TRBV11-1 and J is TRBJ2-2; 13 positions match TRBD2. The CDR3 spans 18 residues. Germline V gives CDR1 SGHAT, CDR2 FQDESV (reference sequence). V lost 4 bases to trimming and J lost 2 bases; unmatched junction nucleotides: 7. The CDR3 sequence: CASSSTSGRTANTGELFF. CDR3 sequence (DNA): TGTGCCAGCAGCTCGACTAGCGGGAGGACAGCTAACACCGGGGAGCTGTTTTTT.

The chain couples TRBV12-3 or TRBV12-4 to TRBJ1-6; D unresolved. Trimming stripped 1 base from V and 8 bases from J, with 6 bases between. The CDR3 length is 13 residues. The CDR3 nucleotides are TGTGCCAGCAGTTTAGGGCTTGATTCACCCCTCCACTTT. Its translation: CASSLGLDSPLHF.

The sample holds a few counts of this clonotype. The V gene is TRBV29-1, the J gene TRBJ2-5, with 8 bases aligning to TRBD2. The CDR3 runs to 18 residues. V lost 2 bases, J lost 5 bases, and 19 bases stayed unmatched. CDR1 is SQVTM and CDR2 is ANQGSEA in the germline V gene. The CDR3 coding sequence is TGCAGCGTTGAACCAAGGGGTATAATCGGGAGGGCCCCCGAGACCCAGTACTTC. Its translation is CSVEPRGIIGRAPETQYF.

Only a few counts were recorded for this clonotype. The V call is TRBV20-1, the J call TRBJ2-3; the D gene is possibly TRBD2 (5 bases). Between the trimmed V and J ends, which lost 3 bases and 2 bases, there was a span of 21 bases. Germline lookup yields CDR1 DFQATT and CDR2 SNEGSKA (reference sequence). This CDR3 region has 17 residues. The DNA for the CDR3 is TGCAGTGCTAGGCCTTCCTCTTCAGGACTGGCCACAGATACGCAGTATTTT. Translated: CSARPSSSGLATDTQYF.

This clonotype was seen more than once but under ten times. This chain links TRBV24-1 with TRBJ2-2; D is undetermined. This CDR3 spans 16 amino acids. Trimming took off 2 bases at V and 1 base at J, with 10 bases between the two ends. In germline, CDR1 is KGHDR, CDR2 SFDVKD. The CDR3 sequence is CATSDSGRKNTGELFF. The CDR3 bases are TGTGCCACCAGTGATTCCGGACGGAAGAACACCGGGGAGCTGTTTTTT.

This clonotype appeared a few times. The chain employs TRBV6-2 or TRBV6-3 and TRBJ2-1, with TRBD2 matching over 8 bases. This CDR3 has 17 amino acids. The germline gives CDR1 MNHEY, CDR2 SVGEGT. Trimming at V came to 4 bases and at J to 8 bases, leaving 16 bases not matched to a gene. The CDR3 is CASSSQRLAQLMHEQFF. CDR3 sequence (DNA): TGTGCCAGCAGTTCGCAGAGACTAGCGCAGTTGATGCATGAGCAGTTCTTC.

The rearrangement uses TRBV3-1 and TRBJ2-3; D perhaps matches TRBD2 (7 bases). Germline loops: CDR1 LGHDT, CDR2 YNNKEL (reference sequence). The V end was cut by 5 bases, the J end by 1 base, with 16 bases between. The CDR3 spans 16 residues. The CDR3 sequence: CASSAWAGARTDTQYF. The CDR3 DNA reads as TGTGCCAGCAGCGCCTGGGCGGGGGCACGCACAGATACGCAGTATTTT.

A few counts support this clonotype. The chain carries TRBV5-1 and TRBJ2-5, with 7 bases lining up with TRBD2. J lost 1 base, V lost 2 bases, and 5 bases had no gene match. Germline V gene data show CDR1 as SGHRS and CDR2 as YFSETQ. The CDR3 is 15 residues long. The chain's CDR3 is CASSLQPGGQETQYF. The CDR3 DNA reads as TGCGCCAGCAGCTTACAACCGGGAGGCCAAGAGACCCAGTACTTC.

The gene calls are TRBV2 and TRBJ1-3; no definite D call. There are 14 residues in the CDR3. V was clipped by 5 bases and J by 0 bases, with 8 bases between them. In germline, CDR1 is SNHLY, CDR2 FYNNEI. The CDR3 DNA sequence: TGTGCCAGCAGTTTGCGTTACTCTGGAAACACCATATATTTT. This gives the protein CASSLRYSGNTIYF.